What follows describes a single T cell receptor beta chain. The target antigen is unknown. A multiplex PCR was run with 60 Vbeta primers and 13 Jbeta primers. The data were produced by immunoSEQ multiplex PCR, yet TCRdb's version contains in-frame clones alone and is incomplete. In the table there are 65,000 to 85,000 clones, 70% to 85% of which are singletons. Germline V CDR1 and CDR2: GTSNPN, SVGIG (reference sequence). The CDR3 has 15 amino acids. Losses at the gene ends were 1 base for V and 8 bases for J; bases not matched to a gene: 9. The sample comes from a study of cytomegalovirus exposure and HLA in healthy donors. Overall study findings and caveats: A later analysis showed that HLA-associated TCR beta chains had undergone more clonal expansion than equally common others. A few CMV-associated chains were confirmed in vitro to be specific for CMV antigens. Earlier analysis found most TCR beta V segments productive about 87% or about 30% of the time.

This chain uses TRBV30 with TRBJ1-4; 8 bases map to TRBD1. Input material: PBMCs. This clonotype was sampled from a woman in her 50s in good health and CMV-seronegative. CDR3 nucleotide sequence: TGTGCCTGGAGTGACGCAGGGGGCGTTCGCGAAAAACTGTTTTTT. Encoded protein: CAWSDAGGVREKLFF.